This TCR beta chain came from a study of T cells in women clearing cervical HPV infection. Study-level information: Case blood was drawn when the lesion was first found; control blood after infection became undetectable.

A note on this clone: Its antigen remains unidentified.

Study observations and caveats: It is unknown whether associations predate infection; no effector/memory or HPV-specific sorting.

All participants had a single incident cervical HPV16 infection, and prevalent HPV16 infections were excluded. TCRdb keeps only in-frame clones here, not all; method: immunoSEQ multiplex PCR. This sample contains tens of thousands of clones. The sequence came from a woman between 18 and 70 years old with a cervical HPV16 infection that either progressed to CIN3+ or cleared (not recorded which). The sample taken for sequencing was blood buffy coat.

The CDR3 DNA, read in part, is TGTGCCAGCAGCCCCTATCAGGGGGATCGACAGCCC. As protein: CASSPYQGDRQP. From start to end, the CDR3 is CASSPYQGDRQPQHF. The chain joins TRBV7-6 to TRBJ1-5, with 7 bases fitting TRBD1. The read ends 3 residues shy of where the CDR3 ends; the end is completed using the germline J gene. The germline V gene has CDR1 SGHVS and CDR2 FNYEAQ. Losses at the gene ends were 5 bases for V and 7 bases for J; bases not matched to a gene: 11. This CDR3 is 15 amino acids long.